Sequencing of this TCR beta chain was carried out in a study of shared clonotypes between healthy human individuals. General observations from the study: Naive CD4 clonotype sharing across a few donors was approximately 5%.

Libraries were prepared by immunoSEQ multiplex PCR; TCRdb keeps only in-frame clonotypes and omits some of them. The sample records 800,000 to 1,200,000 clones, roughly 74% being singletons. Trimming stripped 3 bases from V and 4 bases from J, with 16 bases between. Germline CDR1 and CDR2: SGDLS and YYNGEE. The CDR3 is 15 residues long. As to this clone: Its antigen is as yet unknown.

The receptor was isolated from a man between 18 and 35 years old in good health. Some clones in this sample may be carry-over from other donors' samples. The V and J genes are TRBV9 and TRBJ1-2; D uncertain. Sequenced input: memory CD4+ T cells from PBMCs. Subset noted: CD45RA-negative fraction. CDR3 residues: CASSAGINHGYGYTF. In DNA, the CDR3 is TGTGCCAGCAGCGCAGGAATAAACCACGGCTATGGCTACACCTTC.